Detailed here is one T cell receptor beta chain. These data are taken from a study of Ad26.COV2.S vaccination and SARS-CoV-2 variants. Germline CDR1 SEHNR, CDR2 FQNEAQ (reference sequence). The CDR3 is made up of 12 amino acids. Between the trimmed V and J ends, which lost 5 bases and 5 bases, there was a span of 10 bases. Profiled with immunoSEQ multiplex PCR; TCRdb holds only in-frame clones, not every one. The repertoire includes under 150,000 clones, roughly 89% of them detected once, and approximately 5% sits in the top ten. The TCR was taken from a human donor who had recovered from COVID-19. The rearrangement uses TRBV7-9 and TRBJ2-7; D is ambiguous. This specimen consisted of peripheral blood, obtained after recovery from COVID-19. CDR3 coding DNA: TGTGCCAGCAGCCTACAGAGCGACGAGCAGTACTTC. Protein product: CASSLQSDEQYF.